This is a list of T cell receptor beta chains from one sample in a study of blood T cells in healthy people across ages. A single record per CDR3 protein comes from TCRdb applying MiXCR to the 5' RACE reads. The sample includes 600,000 to 800,000 distinct CDR3 sequences, over 40% of them seen just once. Sequencing was performed on blood. Receptors were obtained from a woman aged 80 or older in good health. Both conserved end residues are part of each CDR3. Clone sizes are given selectively: once, few, many, or a class where the clone is expanded.

abundance: few; v_gene: TRBV18; CDR3aa: CASSSISGADTQYF
abundance: NA; v_gene: TRBV5-1; CDR3aa: CASSPKASRGPSDTQYF
abundance: NA; v_gene: TRBV7-9; CDR3aa: CASSLATGTGAPDGYTF
abundance: NA; v_gene: TRBV6-1; CDR3aa: CASRWTRGSIYEQYF
abundance: NA; v_gene: TRBV28; CDR3aa: CASTGWVLDTQYF
abundance: many; v_gene: TRBV25-1; CDR3aa: CASRRVTSNQPQHF
abundance: NA; v_gene: TRBV7-9; CDR3aa: CASSRQQGNEKLFF
abundance: many; v_gene: TRBV5-1; CDR3aa: CASSGVTDTQYF
abundance: many; v_gene: TRBV7-9; CDR3aa: CASRRLLGGQGAKNIQYF
abundance: many; v_gene: TRBV25-1; CDR3aa: CASSEYGTDTQYF
abundance: once; v_gene: TRBV20-1; CDR3aa: CSARRGGAYNEQYF
abundance: NA; v_gene: TRBV29-1; CDR3aa: CSVDLGQGSYNEQFF
abundance: once; v_gene: TRBV3-1; CDR3aa: CASSQSDGEQYF
abundance: NA; v_gene: TRBV29-1; CDR3aa: CSARRPTSANTEAFF
abundance: NA; v_gene: TRBV9; CDR3aa: CASSVGRRGLAEVTREQFF
abundance: NA; v_gene: TRBV5-1; CDR3aa: CASSPIGTGQDYGYTF
abundance: NA; v_gene: TRBV29-1; CDR3aa: CSVEEMTGVKNIQYF
abundance: few; v_gene: TRBV5-6; CDR3aa: CASSFYYGAPARGKQFF
abundance: NA; v_gene: TRBV2; CDR3aa: CASTRKTGYEQYF
abundance: many; v_gene: TRBV28; CDR3aa: CASSIWKVLGQPQHF
abundance: NA; v_gene: TRBV7-9; CDR3aa: CASSPGRLAGGHYEQYF
abundance: many; v_gene: TRBV2; CDR3aa: CASSVWGVGSLQFF
abundance: NA; v_gene: TRBV29-1; CDR3aa: CSVRRGQGYTF
abundance: many; v_gene: TRBV14; CDR3aa: CASSQGWGHEQYF
abundance: few; v_gene: TRBV29-1; CDR3aa: CSGEDRDTEAFF
abundance: few; v_gene: TRBV6-4; CDR3aa: CASSDPHPTSGVPGNEQYF
abundance: many; v_gene: TRBV19; CDR3aa: CASRHDPSTDTQYF
abundance: few; v_gene: TRBV30; CDR3aa: CAWHPGLAGNEQFF
abundance: once; v_gene: TRBV4-1; CDR3aa: CASSLPGTSGFQYF
abundance: NA; v_gene: TRBV12-3/TRBV12-4; CDR3aa: CASSSVDAYHPYEQYF
abundance: NA; v_gene: TRBV10-3; CDR3aa: CAISDSGRVSDTQYF
abundance: NA; v_gene: TRBV11-2; CDR3aa: CASSLRLPSGTNEQFF
abundance: once; v_gene: TRBV4-1; CDR3aa: CASSRQVVAEQYF
abundance: few; v_gene: TRBV7-9; CDR3aa: CASSFTGGSPLHF
abundance: NA; v_gene: TRBV27; CDR3aa: CASSLTSLGTNEQYF
abundance: NA; v_gene: TRBV15; CDR3aa: CASTNSRGNEKLFF
abundance: many; v_gene: TRBV7-3; CDR3aa: CASSWGVNTRTDTQYF
abundance: many; v_gene: TRBV7-2; CDR3aa: CASSAYRATEAFF
abundance: NA; v_gene: TRBV7-9; CDR3aa: CASSLLLGNTDTQYF
abundance: NA; v_gene: TRBV29-1; CDR3aa: CSVEQGSAEKLFF
abundance: few; v_gene: TRBV19; CDR3aa: CASTLQKDYGYTF
abundance: NA; v_gene: TRBV7-3; CDR3aa: CASSLAARANTGELFF
abundance: once; v_gene: TRBV5-1; CDR3aa: CASSFRGRFSGDTQYF
abundance: NA; v_gene: TRBV12-3/TRBV12-4; CDR3aa: CASSRRLENEQFF
abundance: many; v_gene: TRBV5-1; CDR3aa: CASSSNVQNTEAFF
abundance: NA; v_gene: TRBV12-3/TRBV12-4; CDR3aa: CASSLDLKLYGYTF
abundance: NA; v_gene: TRBV20-1; CDR3aa: CSARTGASKNIQYF
abundance: NA; v_gene: TRBV7-3; CDR3aa: CASSSEPGSNTGELFF
abundance: many; v_gene: TRBV11-1; CDR3aa: CASSSRLERGAQQQYF
abundance: many; v_gene: TRBV5-5; CDR3aa: CASSSQTVSGANVLTF
abundance: NA; v_gene: TRBV27; CDR3aa: CASSPLTRGRSTEAFF
abundance: few; v_gene: TRBV4-2; CDR3aa: CASSQGVSAAGELFF
abundance: NA; v_gene: TRBV5-1; CDR3aa: CASSLGISTGTQYF
abundance: many; v_gene: TRBV5-1; CDR3aa: CASSLPTGLADEQYF
abundance: NA; v_gene: TRBV27; CDR3aa: CASSLTGRTNTGELFF
abundance: NA; v_gene: TRBV18; CDR3aa: CASSPQLGCEQYF
abundance: NA; v_gene: TRBV18; CDR3aa: CASSRTQQETQYF
abundance: NA; v_gene: TRBV5-1; CDR3aa: CASSSQGPGGDEQYF